This T cell receptor (beta chain) was sequenced during a study of radiotherapy plus CTLA-4 blockade in lung cancer. Across the study: Objective response was observed in roughly a sixth of patients, and disease control in roughly 30%. Overall study findings and caveats: In blood, early T cell clone dynamics reportedly predicted response best, together with interferon-beta.

Per germline, CDR1 SQVTM and CDR2 ANQGSEA. V was shortened by 1 base and J by 4 bases, with 7 bases between the two germline ends. The CDR3 is 12 residues long. Some clones are missing from TCRdb's copy, which holds only in-frame ones; the method was immunoSEQ multiplex PCR. The data show about 77,000 clones, with roughly four fifths seen just once and approximately 9.9% held by the top ten. As concerns this clone: The antigen remains undetermined.

Sequencing was performed on peripheral blood, taken from a patient treated with radiotherapy plus ipilimumab. This TCR was sampled from a human donor with non-small cell lung cancer whose response to radiotherapy plus ipilimumab could not be evaluated. The genes are TRBV29-1 and TRBJ1-2; the D is unclear. The CDR3 bases are TGCAGCGTTGAAGGGCCATCCTATGGCTACACCTTC. The encoded protein is CSVEGPSYGYTF.